Below, one TCR beta chain is given with its context. Its antigen is unknown. Germline and junction disagree at one end, which may indicate a read error. The sample belongs to a study of read filtering for tumor transcriptome and immune sequencing (dated by TCRdb to between 2020 and 2021). Turning to the overall study: Of the patients in the cohort, around 17 were male and over twelve were female, and their mean age was 65.9 years, with a range of roughly 40 to 80. After DNase treatment, whole-transcriptome libraries were prepared with the TruSeq RNA Access Library Prep Kit. Under revised international staging, roughly 8 patients fell into R-ISS I, some 15 into R-ISS II and more than five into R-ISS III. One main goal was a read-filtering strategy for immune repertoire data, in particular deciding whether clonotypes backed by only one read should be removed. Using the same bone marrow samples, the study ran both targeted immune repertoire sequencing and bulk whole-transcriptome sequencing and then compared the TCR repertoires from each method. Per sample, about 4.05 to 11 million TCR-region mapped reads were obtained with IR-seq, compared with only 85 to 1273 with RNA-seq.

Every patient had bone marrow sampled at the time of active disease. Ficoll-Hypaque density gradient centrifugation was used to isolate the bone marrow mononuclear cells. Myeloma plasma cells were removed and CD138-negative cells were obtained by negative selection following labeling with CD138 magnetic microbeads on a MACS separator. Purity of the isolated cells was checked by flow cytometry on an Attune NxT using CD138 antibodies. Total RNA was extracted with TRIzol reagent and quantified with a NanoDrop spectrophotometer. For each patient, the CD138-negative bone marrow sample underwent paired RNA-seq and IR-seq. Including the terminal cysteine and phenylalanine, the CDR3 comprises 15 residues. Only the CDR3 portion is preserved as DNA: 45 bases, with reading frame beginning at the first base. CDR1 MDHEN and CDR2 SYDVKM were looked up in the germline V gene. Starting from about 400 ng RNA, TCR libraries were constructed with the Immunoverse kit using molecular barcoded adaptors that cover the alpha/delta and beta/gamma chains. TCR library preparation used the same RNA that went into transcriptome sequencing. Sequencing of the TCR libraries was done on an Illumina HiSeq 4000 with 2 x 150 cycles. On the authors' methods: MiXCR aligned TCR reads to human V, D, J and C references and assembled the aligned reads into CDR3 clonotypes, with quality filtering and error correction included. The tcR package in R was used to analyze clonotype counts and gene usage diversity. Raw mapping reads were checked after the RNA-seq reads had been mapped by STAR aligner version 2.5.3a onto the human GRCh37 genome. To test how sequencing depth affected the clonotypes detected, IR-seq fastq files were randomly downsampled with Seqtk 1.3. The raw public data were reprocessed by TCRdb itself: fastp quality trimming at Q25, MiXCR clonotype calling, in-frame beta chains only. All rows with the same CDR3 protein become a single entry with the most common DNA and genes. What appears here as the V and J calls and clone size reflects TCRdb's work, not the paper's. The sample table records over 45,000 distinct CDR3 sequences; less than 25% of these occur just once. Approximately 18% of the sample comes from the top ten.

Beyond this particular receptor, the publication reports: Rather than purified T cells, the sorted CD138-negative fraction was a mixed bone marrow immune population. The correlation between IR-seq and RNA-seq shared clonotype proportions rose when single-read clonotypes were removed. Single-read clonotypes made up about 82% of clonotypes but roughly 3.2% of total reads in IR-seq, and over 65% of clonotypes and roughly 45% of reads in RNA-seq. IR-seq captured clonotypes at much higher depth and more reliably than RNA-seq, and smaller IR-seq throughput sufficed to identify most shared clonotypes.

The source material was a population of CD138-negative cells sorted from bone marrow. The cell subset or site label for this specimen denotes: bone marrow mononuclear cells depleted of CD138+ plasma/myeloma cells by negative magnetic selection. The sequence links TRBV28 to TRBJ2-1, with 9 bases aligning to TRBD2. The receptor's source is a donor over 35 with multiple myeloma. Here the CDR3 is given as CASRSGLATSGEPFF. The nucleotides read TGTGCCAGCAGGTCGGGACTAGCCACTTCGGGTGAGCCGTTCTTC.